These T cell receptor beta chains were read from a single sample in a study of low-dose radiotherapy and immunotherapy resistance in tumors. Using its own MiXCR run on the reads, TCRdb lists one record per CDR3 protein. The sample holds more than 50,000 distinct CDR3 sequences, less than 30% seen once. The sample consisted of PBMCs, taken after low-dose radiotherapy plus immunotherapy. The receptors here all came from a male donor with prostate cancer. The CDR3 runs from the conserved cysteine through the conserved F or W. D genes are given only for firm matches. A row's size may be missing; if present it is once, few, many or a size class.

V gene	clone size	J gene	D gene	CDR3 DNA	CDR3 protein
TRBV27	many	TRBJ1-1	NA	TGTGCCAGCAAAGGAGGCAATAAGGCCTACTCCACTGAAGCTTTCTTT	CASKGGNKAYSTEAFF
TRBV6-8	NA	TRBJ2-7	TRBD2	TGTGCCAGCAGAGGGGCGGGAGGAAAGAAGGACTACGAGCAGTACTTC	CASRGAGGKKDYEQYF
TRBV28	medium-sized	TRBJ2-7	NA	TGTGCCAGCAGCCGGCAAGACCCCCCCTACGAGCAGTACTTC	CASSRQDPPYEQYF
TRBV20-1	many	TRBJ2-5	NA	TGCAGTGCCAAAAGCGGTGGGGGACAAGAGACCCAGTACTTC	CSAKSGGGQETQYF
TRBV20-1	many	TRBJ2-3	TRBD2	TGCAGTGCTAGGACCGGGACTAGCGAGAAAGATACGCAGTATTTT	CSARTGTSEKDTQYF
TRBV18	many	TRBJ2-7	TRBD1	TGTGCCAGCTCCCAACCCGACAGGGACCCCACCTACGAGCAGTACTTC	CASSQPDRDPTYEQYF
TRBV20-1	many	TRBJ1-4	TRBD1	TGCAGTGCTAGACAGACAGGGGCGGGTGAAAAACTGTTTTTT	CSARQTGAGEKLFF
TRBV6-5	few	TRBJ1-4	NA	TGTGCCAGCAGCACTTCCATTGGGAATGAAAAACTGTTTTTT	CASSTSIGNEKLFF
TRBV12-3/TRBV12-4	many	TRBJ1-2	TRBD1	TGTGCCAGCAGTTTGGTAGGGGGCGGAAGTGGCTACACCTTC	CASSLVGGGSGYTF
TRBV5-1	many	TRBJ2-7	NA	TGCGCCAGCAGCTTGGCGGGGAGCTCCTACGAGCAGTACTTC	CASSLAGSSYEQYF
TRBV6-2/TRBV6-3	many	TRBJ2-3	TRBD2	TGTGCCAGCAGTGAGTTAAGGCGGGAGGTGTATTTT	CASSELRREVYF
TRBV14	NA	TRBJ2-1	TRBD2	TGTGCCAGCAGCTTGTTGCCTAGCGGGAGGGGTGAGCAGTTCTTC	CASSLLPSGRGEQFF
TRBV5-1	many	TRBJ1-3	NA	TGCGCCAGCAGCTTGCAGCCCCCGGGGGGCTCTGGAAACACCATATATTTT	CASSLQPPGGSGNTIYF
TRBV19	few	TRBJ2-2	NA	TGTGCCAGCAATCCCAGGAACACCGGGGAGCTGTTTTTT	CASNPRNTGELFF
TRBV7-2	many	TRBJ2-1	NA	TGTGCCAGCGGCTTTCAGCGTAATGAGCAGTTCTTC	CASGFQRNEQFF
TRBV10-3	many	TRBJ2-3	TRBD1	TGTGCCTCACGGACAGGTCCTAGCCTCACAGATACGCAGTATTTT	CASRTGPSLTDTQYF
TRBV11-1	many	TRBJ2-1	NA	TGTGCCAGCAGCTTAGTAGGTCTTACGGCGGATGAGCAGTTCTTC	CASSLVGLTADEQFF
TRBV19	many	TRBJ1-1	NA	TGTGCCAGTTCCACCACAGGTCTTACTACTGAAGCTTTCTTT	CASSTTGLTTEAFF
TRBV21-1	many	TRBJ2-2	NA	TGTGCCAGCAGCTACCTGAGGGGGCCTCCCGGACGAACGAACACCGGGGAGCTGTTTTTT	CASSYLRGPPGRTNTGELFF
TRBV12-3/TRBV12-4	many	TRBJ2-5	NA	TGTGCCAGCAGTACAAAATACCGGGACGCCAAAGAGACCCAGTACTTC	CASSTKYRDAKETQYF
TRBV5-6	many	TRBJ2-1	NA	TGTGCCAGCAGCCAACAGGGCTACTACAATGAGCAGTTCTTC	CASSQQGYYNEQFF
TRBV19	many	TRBJ1-2	NA	TGTGCCAGTAGGGAGGACAGAGACTATGGCTACACCTTC	CASREDRDYGYTF
TRBV6-1	once	TRBJ1-5	NA	TGTGCCAGCAGTGGGGGGGGGGCTGGAAATCAGCCCCAGCATTTT	CASSGGGAGNQPQHF
TRBV6-1	NA	TRBJ2-3	NA	NA	CASILAGRGGTQYF
TRBV10-3	NA	TRBJ2-6	NA	TGTGCCATCAGTGAATCTTGGGGCTCTGGGGCCAACGTCCTGACTTTC	CAISESWGSGANVLTF
TRBV6-2/TRBV6-3	many	TRBJ2-7	NA	TGTGCCAGCAGTCCTCTAATTTCCGGGACTGGCTCCTACGAGCAGTACTTC	CASSPLISGTGSYEQYF
TRBV2	NA	TRBJ1-1	NA	TGTGCCAGCAGTGGACAACCGAACACTGAAGCTTTCTTT	CASSGQPNTEAFF
TRBV20-1	many	TRBJ2-3	NA	TGCAGTGCTAGCGATTCCTCGGGGGCGACCACAGATACGCAGTATTTT	CSASDSSGATTDTQYF
TRBV28	NA	TRBJ2-2	TRBD2	TGTGCCAGCAGTCACACTAGCGAAAGGAACACCGGGGAGCTGTTTTTT	CASSHTSERNTGELFF
TRBV14	many	TRBJ1-2	NA	TGTGCCAGCAGCCAAGTCCAGGGTGGTGGCTACACCTTC	CASSQVQGGGYTF
TRBV29-1	few	TRBJ2-5	NA	TGCAGCGTACTAGAGACCCAGTACTTC	CSVLETQYF
TRBV20-1	many	TRBJ2-7	TRBD1	TGCAGTGCATACGGGACAGGGAGAGGAACCTCCTACGAGCAGTACTTC	CSAYGTGRGTSYEQYF
TRBV5-4	NA	TRBJ2-3	TRBD2	TGTGCCAGCAGCTTGGGTAGCGGGACTAGCGGGACCACAGATACGCAGTATTTT	CASSLGSGTSGTTDTQYF
TRBV7-3	many	TRBJ2-1	TRBD2	TGTGCCAGCAGCTCGCTCCCGGGACTATCTTACAATGAGCAGTTCTTC	CASSSLPGLSYNEQFF
TRBV5-1	NA	TRBJ2-6	TRBD1	TGCGCCAGCAGCTTGCCGACAGGGGGTTCAGGGGCCAACGTCCTGACTTTC	CASSLPTGGSGANVLTF
TRBV4-2	NA	TRBJ2-5	TRBD2	TGTGCCAGCAGCCAAGAGACTAGCGGGGGGAAGGAGACCCAGTACTTC	CASSQETSGGKETQYF
TRBV20-1	many	TRBJ2-2	NA	TGCAGTGCTAGAAGCGAGCAATGGCCCGGGGAGCTGTTTTTT	CSARSEQWPGELFF
TRBV29-1	many	TRBJ1-1	TRBD1	TGCAGCGTTGGACAGGGTGGGACTGAAGCTTTCTTT	CSVGQGGTEAFF
TRBV6-1	NA	TRBJ2-4	NA	TGTGCCAGCAGGGCGACGGACGCCGTGGGCATTCAGTACTTC	CASRATDAVGIQYF
TRBV6-5	many	TRBJ1-1	NA	TGTGCCAGCAGTTACGGGGGAAAAACTGAAGCTTTCTTT	CASSYGGKTEAFF
TRBV28	many	TRBJ2-7	NA	TGTGCCAGCAGCCCCCCCGGGTCCTACGAGCAGTACTTC	CASSPPGSYEQYF
TRBV12-3/TRBV12-4	many	TRBJ2-5	NA	TGTGCCAGCGCTCAGGGGGGGATTTACCAAGAGACCCAGTACTTC	CASAQGGIYQETQYF
TRBV7-2	many	TRBJ2-1	NA	TGTGCCAGCAGCTTAATGGTAGAAATTGAGCAGTTCTTC	CASSLMVEIEQFF
TRBV5-6	many	TRBJ2-3	NA	TGTGCCAGCAGCTTGGACCGCACCTACACAGATACGCAGTATTTT	CASSLDRTYTDTQYF
TRBV20-1	many	TRBJ2-7	NA	TGCAGTGCTAGTTCCCCGGACGGTAACGAGCAGTACTTC	CSASSPDGNEQYF
TRBV3-1	many	TRBJ1-1	NA	TGTGCCAGCAGCCATAGGACAGAGAAAAACACTGAAGCTTTCTTT	CASSHRTEKNTEAFF
TRBV20-1	many	TRBJ2-1	TRBD2	TGCAGTGCTAGACCCCCTGTAGCGGGCGCGGCTTACAATGAGCAGTTCTTC	CSARPPVAGAAYNEQFF
TRBV3-1	NA	TRBJ1-5	NA	TGTGCCAGCAGCCCAATGGGCAGGTCGGGGAATCAGCCCCAGCATTTT	CASSPMGRSGNQPQHF
TRBV19	few	TRBJ1-1	NA	TGTGCCAGTAGTACGACGCTGAACACTGAAGCTTTCTTT	CASSTTLNTEAFF
TRBV2	many	TRBJ2-1	TRBD2	TGTGCCAGCAGTGAACCGGCCCTAGCGGGAGGATACAATGAGCAGTTCTTC	CASSEPALAGGYNEQFF
TRBV9	many	TRBJ2-3	TRBD2	TGTGCCAGCAGCGTAGGACTAGCGGGGGGCCCGTCAGATACGCAGTATTTT	CASSVGLAGGPSDTQYF
TRBV6-2/TRBV6-3	NA	TRBJ1-5	NA	TGTGCCAGCAAGGACGGTTACAATCAGCCCAGGCATTTT	CASKDGYNQPRHF
TRBV6-2/TRBV6-3	many	TRBJ2-3	NA	TGTGCCAGCAAGGTCGATATTAACACAGATACGCAGTATTTT	CASKVDINTDTQYF
TRBV5-1	few	TRBJ2-7	NA	TGCGCCAGCAGCGAACAGGGAGGAACCCTACGAGAGCAGTACTTC	CASSEQGGTLREQYF
TRBV9	few	TRBJ2-5	TRBD2	TGTGCCAGCAGCTCACACGGGGGGACGGAGACCCAGTACTTC	CASSSHGGTETQYF